Each of the 23 T cell receptor beta chains below was sequenced from the same sample in a study of T-cell reconstitution after alpha-beta-depleted transplantation in children. This sample's TCRbeta library carried unique molecular identifier barcodes. TCRdb reprocessed the PCR reads via MiXCR and lists one record per CDR3 protein. The sample lists around 400,000 distinct CDR3 sequences; about a fifth were seen once. Sequencing used PBMCs from the stem cell graft donor, obtained from the stem cell graft. The receptors originated from a human donor who donated a stem cell graft to a child with acute myeloid leukemia.

This clonotype came up a few times. The chain combines TRBV12-3 or TRBV12-4 with TRBJ2-1; the match to TRBD1 covers 8 bases. This CDR3 has 16 amino acids. The V gene end was trimmed by 6 bases and the J gene end by 4 bases; junction bases not matched to a gene: 11. Here the CDR3 reads CASRTGTGQAYNEQFF. The CDR3 nucleotides read TGTGCCAGCAGGACAGGGACAGGTCAGGCGTACAATGAGCAGTTCTTC.

This clonotype was counted only a few times. This chain connects TRBV6-5 to TRBJ2-7; possible D gene TRBD2, 6 bases. V was pared by 0 bases and J by 5 bases, with 11 bases between. CDR3 size: 14 residues. In germline, CDR1 is MNHEY, CDR2 SVGAGI. CDR3: CASSYSSLANEQYF. The DNA of the CDR3 is TGTGCCAGCAGTTACTCGTCACTAGCAAACGAGCAGTACTTC.

This chain connects TRBV29-1 to TRBJ2-7, with TRBD2 matching over 10 bases. From germline, CDR1 is SQVTM and CDR2 ANQGSEA. Unmatched junction bases numbered 9, after V lost 4 bases and J lost 6 bases. The CDR3 is made up of 14 amino acids. This CDR3 is CSVVGGLAGVEQYF. CDR3 bases: TGCAGCGTTGTCGGTGGGCTAGCGGGAGTCGAGCAGTACTTC.

The chain carries TRBV20-1 and TRBJ2-3, with D hard to call. This CDR3 region has 17 residues. V was shortened by 0 bases and J by 1 base, with 17 bases between the two germline ends. Per the germline V gene, CDR1 is DFQATT and CDR2 is SNEGSKA (reference sequence). CDR3 coding DNA: TGCAGTGCTAGAGACCCCTTAAGATCGGACCGCACAGATACGCAGTATTTT. This codes for CSARDPLRSDRTDTQYF.

This clonotype appeared a few times. The genes are TRBV18 and TRBJ2-5; possible D gene TRBD2, 5 bases. The CDR3 consists of 16 residues. V lost 4 bases and J lost 1, with 16 bases in between. Germline CDR1 and CDR2: KGHSH and LQKENI. The CDR3 region is CASSRLRTLSQETQYF. The CDR3 DNA is TGTGCCAGCTCACGCCTTCGGACTCTATCCCAAGAGACCCAGTACTTC.

V is TRBV20-1 and J is TRBJ2-1; 10 nucleotides match TRBD2. CDR3 length equals 15 residues. Germline values: CDR1 DFQATT, CDR2 SNEGSKA (reference sequence). V lost 5 bases and J lost 7; bases outside the gene matches: 11. CDR3 amino acids: CSAWQGLAVKNEQFF. CDR3 in DNA: TGCAGTGCTTGGCAAGGACTAGCGGTGAAGAATGAGCAGTTCTTC.

This CDR3 reads CASSHRDTSNTQYF. The CDR3 nucleotides are TGCGCCAGCAGCCACCGGGACACCTCCAATACGCAGTATTTT. This chain joins TRBV5-1 and TRBJ2-3; D is possibly TRBD1 (6 bases). Germline lookup yields CDR1 SGHRS and CDR2 YFSETQ. The CDR3 totals 14 residues. V was pared by 4 bases and J by 7 bases, with 16 bases between. The full variable domain, with the rest looked up from reference TRBV5-1 and TRBJ2-3, is KAGVTQTPRYLIKTRGQQVTLSCSPISGHRSVSWYQQTPGQGLQFLFEYFSETQRNKGNFPGRFSGRQFSNSRSEMNVSTLELGDSALYLCASSHRDTSNTQYFGPGTRLTVL.

The sample holds a few counts of this clonotype. The gene calls are TRBV4-2 and TRBJ2-7, with no clear D. The CDR3 sequence is 14 residues long. CDR1 and CDR2 from the germline V gene are LGHNA and YNFKEQ. The V gene lost 2 bases and the J gene lost 2 bases, with 10 bases spanning the gap. CDR3 nucleotides: TGTGCCAGCAGCCAACGACCGGAGACCTACGAGCAGTACTTC. This gives the protein CASSQRPETYEQYF.

This clonotype was seen a handful of times. The chain combines TRBV20-1 with TRBJ2-1, with a possible D match to TRBD1 (5 bases). CDR1 and CDR2 from the germline V gene are DFQATT and SNEGSKA (reference sequence). V was pared by 1 base and J by 4 bases, with 8 bases between. This CDR3 contains 13 residues. The chain's CDR3 is CSARVDSYNEQFF. The DNA for the CDR3 is TGCAGTGCTAGAGTAGACAGTTACAATGAGCAGTTCTTC.

This rearrangement joins TRBV20-1 to TRBJ2-5; D is unresolved. Germline CDR1 and CDR2: DFQATT and SNEGSKA (reference sequence). The V and J ends lost 6 bases and 2 bases respectively, with 13 bases between them. The CDR3 has 13 amino acids. The CDR3: CSAHGNTQETQYF. The CDR3 coding sequence is TGCAGTGCCCATGGTAACACTCAAGAGACCCAGTACTTC.

In its sample, this clonotype was seen many times. This chain connects TRBV20-1 to TRBJ2-1, with D perhaps matching TRBD2 (5 bases). The CDR3 has 16 amino acids. The V end was cut by 0 bases, the J end by 0 bases, with 12 bases between. Looked up from germline, CDR1 is DFQATT and CDR2 is SNEGSKA (reference sequence). This chain's CDR3 is CSARDLGGSSYNEQFF. The CDR3 DNA reads TGCAGTGCTAGAGATCTAGGAGGAAGCTCCTACAATGAGCAGTTCTTC.

The V gene is TRBV6-1, the J gene TRBJ2-7; the D gene is possibly TRBD1 (6 bases). This CDR3 comprises 15 residues. V was clipped by 5 bases and J by 0 bases, with 14 bases between them. Per germline, CDR1 MNHNS and CDR2 SASEGT. The CDR3 sequence is CASSRTGTSSYEQYF. CDR3 DNA: TGTGCCAGCAGTCGCACAGGGACCAGCTCCTACGAGCAGTACTTC.

This chain uses TRBV5-1 with TRBJ1-1; no reliable D call. The V and J ends lost 4 bases and 1 base respectively, with 8 bases between them. Germline V gene data show CDR1 as SGHRS and CDR2 as YFSETQ. CDR3 length: 13 amino acids. CDR3 residues: CASSRPGNTEAFF. The DNA of the CDR3 is TGCGCCAGCAGCCGCCCGGGGAACACTGAAGCTTTCTTT. Using reference TRBV5-1 and TRBJ1-1 for the parts outside the CDR3, the full variable domain is KAGVTQTPRYLIKTRGQQVTLSCSPISGHRSVSWYQQTPGQGLQFLFEYFSETQRNKGNFPGRFSGRQFSNSRSEMNVSTLELGDSALYLCASSRPGNTEAFFGQGTRLTVV.

V gene TRBV12-3 or TRBV12-4 combines with J gene TRBJ1-6; tentative D call: TRBD1 (5 bases). CDR3 length: 16 residues. V lost 4 bases to trimming and J lost 10 bases, with 20 bases between them. The CDR3 DNA reads as TGTGCCAGCAGTTCGAATCCGGGACTATCACCCTCACCCCTCCACTTT. Translating it yields CASSSNPGLSPSPLHF.

This clonotype was recorded many times. The CDR3 region is CASSFGAGVETQYF. CDR3 sequence (DNA): TGTGCCAGCAGTTTCGGAGCGGGAGTGGAGACCCAGTACTTC. This chain links TRBV12-3 or TRBV12-4 with TRBJ2-5; 8 bases agree with TRBD2. The V segment lost 3 bases and the J segment 5 bases; nucleotides outside the gene matches: 5. CDR3 length equals 14 residues.

The CDR3 region is CASSQVREAYEQYF. DNA for the CDR3: TGCGCCAGCAGCCAAGTCAGGGAAGCATACGAGCAGTACTTC. The chain recombines TRBV4-1 with TRBJ2-7; D is perhaps TRBD1 (5 bases). Germline loops: CDR1 MGHRA, CDR2 YSYEKL. V shed 1 base and J shed 4 bases, with 11 bases lying between them. The CDR3 has 14 amino acids.

The rearrangement uses TRBV4-2 and TRBJ2-7, with TRBD2 matching over 7 bases. Germline values: CDR1 LGHNA, CDR2 YNFKEQ. The CDR3 is 15 residues long. After removal of 1 base from V and 4 bases from J, the junction contained 7 bases not matched to a gene. The CDR3 nucleotides read TGTGCCAGCAGCCAAGGGGAGGGCCCCTGGTACGAGCAGTACTTC. This translates into CASSQGEGPWYEQYF.

This clonotype was seen at least ten times. V and J are TRBV29-1 and TRBJ2-1, with 11 bases that match TRBD1. Germline-derived CDR1 and CDR2 are SQVTM and ANQGSEA. The CDR3 has 14 residues. J lost 7 bases, V lost 5 bases, and 7 bases had no gene match. The CDR3 DNA follows: TGCAGCGTTCTCCGGACAGGGGGCAGGAATGAGCAGTTCTTC. It is translated as CSVLRTGGRNEQFF.

Many counts were recorded for this clonotype. The J gene is TRBJ2-3, the V gene TRBV6-4, with D unresolved. Trimming took 5 bases from V and 2 from J, leaving 11 bases between them. Per germline, CDR1 MRHNA and CDR2 SNTAGT. The CDR3 sequence is 14 residues long. For the CDR3, the DNA is TGTGCCAGCAGTCTCGACCAACACACAGATACGCAGTATTTT. Its protein is CASSLDQHTDTQYF.

The rearrangement links TRBV27 to TRBJ2-1; tentative D call: TRBD2 (5 bases). Germline CDR1 reads MNHEY; CDR2 reads SMNVEV (reference sequence). CDR3 length: 15 amino acids. Trimming took 3 bases from V and 9 from J, leaving 18 bases between them. CDR3 nucleotides: TGTGCCAGCAGTTTGGGTGGACTCGCTATGGGTGAGCAGTTCTTC. It encodes CASSLGGLAMGEQFF.

The genes are TRBV7-9 and TRBJ2-3; D remains unclear. V was pared by 3 bases and J by 6 bases, with 7 bases between. CDR3 length: 12 amino acids. Germline V gene data show CDR1 as SEHNR and CDR2 as FQNEAQ (reference sequence). For the CDR3, the DNA is TGTGCCAGCAGCTTCAGGCTGGATACGCAGTATTTT. Translating it yields CASSFRLDTQYF. Variable domain in full (rest from reference TRBV7-9 and TRBJ2-3): DTGVSQNPRHKITKRGQNVTFRCDPISEHNRLYWYRQTLGQGPEFLTYFQNEAQLEKSRLLSDRFSAERPKGSFSTLEIQRTEQGDSAMYLCASSFRLDTQYFGPGTRLTVL.

This clonotype was counted many times. The chain combines TRBV5-1 with TRBJ2-1; D is ambiguous. The CDR3 covers 15 residues. V dropped 4 bases and J dropped 0 bases, with 11 bases sitting between them. Germline V CDR1 and CDR2: SGHRS, YFSETQ. The CDR3 coding sequence is TGCGCCAGCAGCCGCTCCATAAGCTCCTACAATGAGCAGTTCTTC. Protein sequence: CASSRSISSYNEQFF.

The chain has TRBV29-1 and TRBJ2-5; TRBD1 matches at 7 bases. Germline assignment: CDR1 SQVTM and CDR2 ANQGSEA. The length of the CDR3 is 14 residues. With V trimmed by 3 bases and J by 5 bases, 9 bases remained unmatched. The CDR3: CSVDVVGGGETQYF. The DNA of the CDR3 is TGCAGCGTTGACGTGGTAGGGGGCGGTGAGACCCAGTACTTC.